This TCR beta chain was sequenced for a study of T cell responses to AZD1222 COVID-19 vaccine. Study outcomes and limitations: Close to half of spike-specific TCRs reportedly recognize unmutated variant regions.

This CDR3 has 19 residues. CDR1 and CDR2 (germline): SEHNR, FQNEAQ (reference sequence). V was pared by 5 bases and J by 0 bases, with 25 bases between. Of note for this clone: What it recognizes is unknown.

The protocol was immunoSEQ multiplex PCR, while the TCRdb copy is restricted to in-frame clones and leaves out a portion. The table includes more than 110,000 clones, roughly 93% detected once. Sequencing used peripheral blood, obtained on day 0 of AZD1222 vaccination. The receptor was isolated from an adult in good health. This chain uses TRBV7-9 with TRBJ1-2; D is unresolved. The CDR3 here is CASSAHFDPGTEANYGYTF. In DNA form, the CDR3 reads TGTGCCAGCAGCGCCCATTTTGATCCGGGAACTGAAGCTAACTATGGCTACACCTTC. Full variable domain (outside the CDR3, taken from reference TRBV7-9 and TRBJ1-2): DTGVSQNPRHKITKRGQNVTFRCDPISEHNRLYWYRQTLGQGPEFLTYFQNEAQLEKSRLLSDRFSAERPKGSFSTLEIQRTEQGDSAMYLCASSAHFDPGTEANYGYTFGSGTRLTVV.